The rows below give T cell receptor beta chains drawn from one sample of a study of blood T cells in healthy people across ages. One entry per CDR3 protein results from TCRdb running MiXCR on the 5' RACE reads. The profile shows fewer than 900,000 distinct CDR3 sequences, over 45% of them singletons. Specimen: blood. The receptors shown here come from a woman in her fifties or sixties in good health. Each CDR3 is given with its conserved first and last residue. The D gene is left open where the match is weak. The size field is filled for only some rows; it gives once, few, many or a size class.

D gene	clone size	V gene	J gene	CDR3 protein	CDR3 DNA
-	-	TRBV5-1	TRBJ1-1	CASSLTVMGGEAFF	TGCGCCAGCAGCTTAACAGTCATGGGGGGTGAAGCTTTCTTT
TRBD2	-	TRBV7-2	TRBJ2-1	CASSLQRTSGIRQNEQFF	TGTGCCAGCAGCCTACAACGGACTAGCGGGATTAGACAGAATGAGCAGTTCTTC
-	-	TRBV20-1	TRBJ2-7	CSGQREKSYEQYF	TGCAGTGGGCAAAGGGAAAAATCCTACGAGCAGTACTTC
TRBD2	-	TRBV20-1	TRBJ2-7	CSAPGNGTSGKASRTYEQYF	TGCAGTGCCCCGGGGAACGGGACTAGCGGGAAGGCCTCGCGGACCTACGAGCAGTACTTC
TRBD2	-	TRBV7-3	TRBJ2-3	CASSFMSGRADTDTQYF	TGTGCCAGCAGCTTTATGAGCGGGAGGGCCGACACAGATACGCAGTATTTT
-	-	TRBV11-2	TRBJ2-1	CASSINGGSYNEQFF	TGTGCCAGCAGCATAAACGGGGGCTCCTACAATGAGCAGTTCTTC
-	-	TRBV7-9	TRBJ1-2	CASSLPSYGYTF	TGTGCCAGCAGCTTACCTAGCTATGGCTACACCTTC
-	-	TRBV11-2	TRBJ2-3	CASSRWRGLTDTQYF	TGTGCCAGCAGCCGCTGGCGGGGCCTCACAGATACGCAGTATTTT
-	-	TRBV4-2	TRBJ1-5	CASSPKREGRDGQPQHF	TGTGCCAGCAGCCCTAAAAGGGAGGGCAGGGATGGGCAGCCCCAGCATTTT
TRBD2	many	TRBV5-1	TRBJ2-3	CASSGGPIAGGNTQYF	TGCGCCAGCAGCGGGGGACCGATTGCGGGAGGGAATACGCAGTATTTT
-	-	TRBV3-1	TRBJ2-6	CASSHGQSGANVLTF	TGTGCCAGCAGCCACGGGCAGTCTGGGGCCAACGTCCTGACTTTC
TRBD1	few	TRBV2	TRBJ1-2	CASSVGTGDGYTF	TGTGCCAGCAGTGTCGGGACAGGGGACGGCTACACCTTC
-	many	TRBV7-9	TRBJ2-7	CASSAATWGEQYF	TGTGCCAGCAGCGCCGCAACATGGGGCGAGCAGTACTTC
TRBD2	-	TRBV7-3	TRBJ2-1	CASSSLAGGYNERFF	TGTGCCAGCAGCTCTCTAGCGGGAGGCTACAATGAGCGGTTCTTC
TRBD2	few	TRBV5-1	TRBJ2-2	CASSSGLPTGELFF	TGCGCCAGCAGCTCGGGACTACCGACCGGGGAGCTGTTTTTT
-	-	TRBV28	TRBJ1-5	CASSLYRLNQPQHF	TGTGCCAGCAGTTTATACAGACTCAATCAGCCCCAGCATTTT
-	few	TRBV2	TRBJ2-2	CASNLGGGTGELFF	TGTGCCAGCAACCTCGGAGGAGGGACCGGGGAGCTGTTTTTT
-	-	TRBV20-1	TRBJ2-7	CSARPPALSPYEQYF	TGCAGTGCTAGACCCCCTGCCTTAAGCCCCTACGAGCAGTACTTC
-	-	TRBV20-1	TRBJ2-1	CSASWGSGNEQFF	TGCAGTGCTAGTTGGGGGAGTGGGAATGAGCAGTTCTTC
TRBD1	-	TRBV5-1	TRBJ2-3	CASSLEGGPVDTQYF	TGCGCCAGCAGCTTGGAAGGGGGCCCGGTTGATACGCAGTATTTT
-	-	TRBV9	TRBJ1-6	CASSPQDGNSPLHF	TGTGCCAGCAGCCCCCAGGACGGGAATTCACCCCTCCACTTT
TRBD2	few	TRBV7-2	TRBJ2-5	CASSPLAGGLQETQYF	TGTGCCAGCAGCCCCCTAGCGGGAGGCTTACAAGAGACCCAGTACTTC
-	many	TRBV7-2	TRBJ1-2	CASSLLGYGYTF	TGTGCCAGCAGTTTGTTAGGGTATGGCTACACCTTC
-	few	TRBV6-5	TRBJ1-4	CASSAQGRYEKLFF	TGTGCCAGTAGCGCTCAGGGGCGGTACGAAAAACTGTTTTTT
-	once	TRBV7-2	TRBJ2-5	CASSLGGNERETQYF	TGTGCCAGCAGCTTAGGGGGTAATGAGCGAGAGACCCAGTACTTC
-	many	TRBV29-1	TRBJ2-5	CSDGQETQYF	TGCAGCGACGGCCAAGAGACCCAGTACTTC
-	-	TRBV28	TRBJ1-4	CASSLDPPEKLFF	TGTGCCAGCAGTTTAGATCCCCCAGAAAAACTGTTTTTT
-	-	TRBV27	TRBJ2-1	CASSASAVNEQFF	TGTGCCAGCAGTGCGAGCGCGGTCAATGAGCAGTTCTTC
TRBD2	-	TRBV3-1	TRBJ2-7	CASSQDRWASGNTYEQYF	TGTGCCAGCAGCCAAGACCGGTGGGCTAGCGGGAATACCTACGAGCAGTACTTC
TRBD2	-	TRBV20-1	TRBJ2-1	CSARTSGRNNEQFF	TGCAGTGCTAGGACTAGCGGGAGAAACAATGAGCAGTTCTTC
-	-	TRBV7-2	TRBJ1-2	CASSPQGPHLDGYTF	TGTGCCAGCAGCCCCCAGGGGCCCCACTTGGATGGCTACACCTTC
-	few	TRBV20-1	TRBJ2-1	CSAPDTANEQFF	TGCAGTGCCCCGGACACGGCCAATGAGCAGTTCTTC
-	once	TRBV6-1	TRBJ2-1	CASKGTSSGKAYNEQFF	TGTGCCAGCAAAGGGACCTCTTCGGGCAAGGCCTACAATGAGCAGTTCTTC
-	-	TRBV5-5	TRBJ2-3	CASSFTSSTDTQYF	TGTGCCAGCAGCTTTACGTCTAGCACAGATACGCAGTATTTT
TRBD1	-	TRBV4-3	TRBJ2-5	CASSQDVRTGKETQYF	TGCGCCAGCAGCCAAGATGTACGGACAGGGAAAGAGACCCAGTACTTC
TRBD2	-	TRBV12-3/TRBV12-4	TRBJ2-7	CASKRAGLDEQYF	TGTGCCAGCAAAAGAGCGGGACTGGACGAGCAGTACTTC
TRBD1	-	TRBV28	TRBJ2-1	CASSRGTGVLAEQFF	TGTGCCAGCAGCCGCGGGACAGGGGTTTTAGCTGAGCAGTTCTTC
-	-	TRBV5-1	TRBJ1-4	CASSFMTPGNEKLFF	TGCGCCAGCAGCTTTATGACGCCTGGTAATGAAAAACTGTTTTTT
-	-	TRBV7-2	TRBJ2-5	CASSGDWTGQETQYF	TGTGCCAGCAGCGGGGACTGGACGGGACAAGAGACCCAGTACTTC
-	-	TRBV29-1	TRBJ2-7	CSVDTRGGSYNEQYF	TGCAGCGTTGACACTCGCGGAGGCTCCTACAATGAGCAGTACTTC
-	-	TRBV20-1	TRBJ1-1	CSAVKAGMNTEAFF	TGCAGTGCCGTCAAGGCAGGAATGAACACTGAAGCTTTCTTT
-	-	TRBV6-1	TRBJ1-4	CASSDNGILGKLFF	TGTGCCAGCAGTGACAACGGGATTTTGGGAAAACTGTTTTTT